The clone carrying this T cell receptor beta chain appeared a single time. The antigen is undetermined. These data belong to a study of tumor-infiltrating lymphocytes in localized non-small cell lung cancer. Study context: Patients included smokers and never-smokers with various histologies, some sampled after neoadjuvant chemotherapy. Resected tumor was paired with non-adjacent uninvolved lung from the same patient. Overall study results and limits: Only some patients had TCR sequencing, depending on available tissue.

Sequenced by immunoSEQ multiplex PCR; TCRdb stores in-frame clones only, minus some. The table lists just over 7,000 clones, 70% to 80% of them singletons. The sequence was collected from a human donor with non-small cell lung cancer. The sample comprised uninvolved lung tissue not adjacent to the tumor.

CDR3 sequence: CASSLVAGGIYEQYF. Here the CDR3 DNA reads TGTGCCAGCAGCTTGGTAGCGGGGGGGATCTACGAGCAGTACTTC. V and J are TRBV5-6 and TRBJ2-5; 11 nucleotides match TRBD2. Gene TRBJ2-7 matches the end of the DNA better, so the J call may be wrong. Germline V gene sequence: CDR1 SGHDT, CDR2 YYEEEE. The CDR3 has 15 amino acids.